This T cell receptor (beta chain) was identified in a study of blood T cell repertoires in COVID-19. Overall study: COVID-19 samples, acute and convalescent, were from the United States, Italy and Spain. Sample material is recorded as cDNA or gDNA derived from T cells, B-cell-depleted T cells, or PBMCs.

CDR1 LNHNV and CDR2 YYDKDF come from the germline V gene (reference sequence). The CDR3 spans 13 residues. The V end lost 0 bases, the J end lost 5 bases, and 7 bases lay between the germline ends. In the authors' methods: Researchers report that nucleated cell counts were estimated from reference gene primer amplification. Sequencing was performed with immunoSEQ multiplex PCR; in TCRdb, only in-frame clones are kept and a portion is missing. Clonal size and the V and J genes are those of that table, whereas D and trimming came from the DNA. The sample shows roughly 72,000 clones, over 75% of them seen only once.

The receptor's source is a human donor in a cohort sampled during active COVID-19. Sequenced material: peripheral blood. The chain uses TRBV15 and TRBJ1-1; no definite D call. The DNA of the CDR3 is TGTGCCACCAGCAGAGACCGGGGTACTGAAGCTTTCTTT. This sequence encodes CATSRDRGTEAFF.